The 2 T cell receptor beta chains in this list originate from one sample, sequenced in a study of beta chain features in type 1 diabetes. Expressed TCRB transcripts were sequenced because the isolated RNA had all been reverse transcribed beforehand. Assay used: immunoSEQ multiplex PCR; TCRdb lists only in-frame clones, some missing. The sample holds 860,000 or so clones; about a sixth are singletons and the top ten take 0.023%. Input material: naive CD4+ T cells from blood. The receptors derive from a woman between 18 and 30 years old in good health.

The rearrangement links TRBV7-2 to TRBJ1-5; a possible D gene is TRBD1 (5 bases). Deletions cut 1 base from V and 12 bases from J, with 13 bases between. The CDR3 has 13 amino acids. Per the germline V gene, CDR1 is SGHTA and CDR2 is FQGNSA. The CDR3 sequence: CASSLDLLRVQHF. CDR3 nucleotide sequence: TGTGCCAGCAGCTTAGATCTTCTCAGGGTCCAGCATTTT.

This clone showed up just a few times. The chain recombines TRBV29-1 with TRBJ2-5; TRBD1 is a possible D gene (6 bases). This CDR3 spans 16 amino acids. Trimming cost V 0 bases and J 3 bases, with 17 bases left between them. Germline CDR1 is SQVTM and CDR2 is ANQGSEA. This CDR3 reads CSVEDFPRTAEETQYF. The CDR3 region has the DNA TGCAGCGTTGAAGATTTTCCGCGGACAGCTGAAGAGACCCAGTACTTC.